The 30 T cell receptor beta chains below were found in one sample sequenced in a study of T-cell reconstitution after alpha-beta-depleted transplantation in children. Preparation of the TCRbeta library was carried out with unique molecular identifiers. TCRdb re-called the PCR reads through MiXCR, storing one row per CDR3 protein. This sample carries 500,000 to 650,000 distinct CDR3 sequences, 10% to 15% of them seen once, and the ten largest clones take around 2.2%. Sequenced material: PBMCs, mostly from graft donor cells, taken 360 days after TCRalphabeta/CD19-depleted stem cell transplant. These receptors came from a male patient under 18 who had a stem cell transplant for acute myeloid leukemia, so the T cells may come from the graft donor.

This chain uses TRBV11-1 with TRBJ2-7, with 8 bases that match TRBD2. Trimming removed 8 bases from V and 2 bases from J; junction bases left unmatched: 11. CDR1 SGHAT and CDR2 FQDESV come from the germline V gene (reference sequence). The CDR3 has 15 residues. The CDR3 region is CASGGGAGGPYEQYF. The CDR3 DNA follows: TGTGCCAGCGGCGGCGGCGCGGGAGGCCCCTACGAGCAGTACTTC.

J is TRBJ2-7 and V is TRBV28; 9 bases fit TRBD2. V shed 2 bases, J shed 2 bases, and the junction held 4 bases outside the gene matches. Germline values: CDR1 MDHEN, CDR2 SYDVKM. The CDR3 is 15 residues long. The chain's CDR3 is CASSLQLAGAYEQYF. CDR3 coding DNA: TGTGCCAGCAGTTTACAACTAGCGGGCGCCTACGAGCAGTACTTC.

This clonotype was seen many times. The rearrangement links TRBV3-1 to TRBJ2-1; 7 nucleotides agree with TRBD1. V was clipped by 1 base and J by 9 bases; unmatched bases: 0. Germline CDR1 LGHDT, CDR2 YNNKEL (reference sequence). The CDR3 runs to 12 residues. The CDR3 nucleotides read TGTGCCAGCAGCCAAGCAGGGGGTGAGCAGTTCTTC. Its translation is CASSQAGGEQFF.

In this sample, this clonotype turned up a few times. V usage is TRBV7-9 and J usage is TRBJ2-3, with a possible D match to TRBD2 (5 bases). The CDR3 covers 14 residues. The germline V and J ends were trimmed by 5 bases and 6 bases, with 15 bases remaining between them. Germline-derived CDR1 and CDR2 are SEHNR and FQNEAQ (reference sequence). CDR3 sequence: CASSISVTTDTQYF. CDR3 nucleotide sequence: TGTGCCAGCAGCATTAGCGTGACCACGGATACGCAGTATTTT.

This clonotype was seen only a few times. This chain links TRBV12-3 or TRBV12-4 with TRBJ1-5; TRBD1 matches at 8 bases. The CDR3 sequence is 14 residues long. V shed 6 bases and J 1 base; nucleotides not matched to a gene: 2. CDR3 in amino acids: CASRQGGSNQPQHF. Written as DNA, the CDR3 is TGTGCCAGCAGACAGGGGGGGAGCAATCAGCCCCAGCATTTT.

This rearrangement joins TRBV7-9 to TRBJ1-1; 7 bases are a match to TRBD1. The CDR3 is made up of 17 amino acids. In germline, CDR1 is SEHNR, CDR2 FQNEAQ (reference sequence). V was clipped by 1 base and J by 3 bases; unmatched bases: 11. The CDR3, as DNA: TGTGCCAGCAGCTTAGGAAGGGGGCTCTTGATGGACACTGAAGCTTTCTTT. Amino acid sequence: CASSLGRGLLMDTEAFF.

This rearrangement joins TRBV10-2 to TRBJ2-3, with 14 bases aligning to TRBD2. Germline lookup yields CDR1 WSHSY and CDR2 SAAADI. Losses at the gene ends were 5 bases for V and 4 bases for J; bases not matched to a gene: 17. The CDR3 sequence is 20 residues long. This CDR3 reads CASSPPVFGLAGGGPDTQYF. The CDR3 region has the DNA TGCGCCAGCAGTCCTCCGGTCTTTGGACTAGCGGGAGGAGGGCCAGATACGCAGTATTTT.

At least ten counts were recorded for this clonotype. The chain carries TRBV10-3 and TRBJ2-6; TRBD1 agrees at 7 bases. Germline loops: CDR1 ENHRY, CDR2 SYGVKD. J lost 2 bases, V lost 2 bases, and 3 bases had no gene match. CDR3 length equals 16 residues. As DNA, the CDR3 is TGTGCCATCAGTGAGCAGCAGGGGGCTGGGGCCAACGTCCTGACTTTC. It codes for CAISEQQGAGANVLTF.

There are a few counts of this clonotype. V and J are TRBV9 and TRBJ2-4; 11 bases agree with TRBD2. Trimming at V came to 0 bases and at J to 7 bases, leaving 21 bases not matched to a gene. The CDR3 is made up of 21 amino acids. From germline, CDR1 is SGDLS and CDR2 YYNGEE. The CDR3 is CASSVEKELAGGPGTRNIQYF. The CDR3 bases are TGTGCCAGCAGCGTAGAAAAGGAGTTAGCGGGAGGGCCAGGGACTAGGAACATTCAGTACTTC. Complete variable domain (other parts from reference TRBV9 and TRBJ2-4): DSGVTQTPKHLITATGQRVTLRCSPRSGDLSVYWYQQSLDQGLQFLIQYYNGEERAKGNILERFSAQQFPDLHSELNLSSLELGDSALYFCASSVEKELAGGPGTRNIQYFGAGTRLSVL.

The chain is built from TRBV11-3 and TRBJ2-7; 11 bases line up with TRBD2. The germline CDR1 and CDR2 sequences are SGHNT and YENEEA. The CDR3 is made up of 19 amino acids. V gave up 5 bases and J gave up 3 bases; unmatched junction bases: 18. CDR3 amino acids: CASSLTRLAGQGGIYEQYF. The CDR3 DNA follows: TGTGCCAGCAGCCTTACCCGACTAGCGGGACAAGGAGGGATCTACGAGCAGTACTTC.

This clonotype was counted only a few times. The CDR3 is CASSFPRLAGVLEQYF. The CDR3 DNA follows: TGTGCCAGCAGTTTCCCACGACTAGCGGGAGTCCTCGAGCAGTACTTC. The V call is TRBV28, the J call TRBJ2-7; 12 positions match TRBD2. The CDR3 totals 16 residues. V dropped 3 bases and J dropped 6; count of bases not matched to a gene: 9. CDR1 is MDHEN, CDR2 SYDVKM, per germline.

This clonotype was seen repeatedly, ten times or more. The junction and the germline gene differ at one end; a read error may be behind it. The chain combines TRBV11-2 with TRBJ2-5; 8 positions match TRBD1. The CDR3 has 16 amino acids. Germline assignment: CDR1 SGHAT and CDR2 FQNNGV. This CDR3 is CASSYSNPPTGAKSVF. In DNA, the CDR3 is TGTGCCAGCAGCTATAGTAACCCCCCGACAGGGGCCAAATCAGTCTTC.

There are many counts of this clonotype. This rearrangement joins TRBV12-3 or TRBV12-4 to TRBJ2-7; tentatively, D is TRBD1 (5 bases). The CDR3 is made up of 14 amino acids. Trimming pared 6 bases from V and 0 bases from J, leaving 12 bases between. The CDR3 region is CASRNTGSSYEQYF. The CDR3 region has the DNA TGTGCCAGCAGGAACACAGGAAGCTCCTACGAGCAGTACTTC.

This clonotype was recorded many times. The chain employs TRBV20-1 and TRBJ2-3; D is possibly TRBD2 (6 bases). The CDR3 totals 13 residues. CDR1 DFQATT and CDR2 SNEGSKA come from the germline V gene (reference sequence). The ends were cut back, 6 bases at V and 0 bases at J, with 10 bases in the middle. CDR3 protein: CSASGASTDTQYF. In DNA form, the CDR3 reads TGCAGTGCCTCGGGAGCTAGCACAGATACGCAGTATTTT.

There are a few counts of this clonotype. This chain joins TRBV14 and TRBJ2-7; D uncertain. Germline-derived CDR1 and CDR2 are SGHDN and FVKESK. Trimming pared 4 bases from V and 3 bases from J, leaving 13 bases between. The CDR3 extends over 14 amino acids. In DNA form, the CDR3 reads TGTGCCAGCAGCCCCGGACCGTTGGGCTACGAGCAGTACTTC. It is translated as CASSPGPLGYEQYF. The complete variable domain, with remaining parts taken from reference TRBV14 and TRBJ2-7, reads EAGVTQFPSHSVIEKGQTVTLRCDPISGHDNLYWYRRVMGKEIKFLLHFVKESKQDESGMPNNRFLAERTGGTYSTLKVQPAELEDSGVYFCASSPGPLGYEQYFGPGTRLTVT.

There are many counts of this clonotype. The chain combines TRBV14 with TRBJ2-1; no definite D call. Germline V lookup: CDR1 SGHDN, CDR2 FVKESK. V was pared by 4 bases and J by 0 bases, with 13 bases between. CDR3 length equals 16 residues. CDR3 loop: CASSPPRLPSYNEQFF. Written as DNA, the CDR3 is TGTGCCAGCAGCCCCCCCAGACTTCCCTCCTACAATGAGCAGTTCTTC.

The chain couples TRBV4-2 to TRBJ1-5, with a tentative D call TRBD1 (5 bases). V was shortened by 1 base and J by 1 base, with 14 bases between the two germline ends. Germline loops: CDR1 LGHNA, CDR2 YNFKEQ. The CDR3 sequence is 17 residues long. CDR3 sequence (DNA): TGTGCCAGCAGCCAAGTAGAGGGGAAGGGAAGCAATCAGCCCCAGCATTTT. Protein product: CASSQVEGKGSNQPQHF.

This clonotype was found a few times. This chain joins TRBV24-1 and TRBJ2-7, with D perhaps TRBD1 (7 bases). Germline CDR1 reads KGHDR; CDR2 reads SFDVKD. This CDR3 region has 15 residues. The V end lost 3 bases, the J end lost 4 bases, and 15 bases lay between the germline ends. The CDR3 loop is CATSDPGEGAYEQYF. The DNA of the CDR3 is TGTGCCACCAGTGATCCGGGAGAGGGGGCGTACGAGCAGTACTTC.

This clonotype was picked up many times. The J gene is TRBJ2-1, the V gene TRBV25-1; D unresolved. Germline CDR1 and CDR2: MGHDK and SYGVNS. V was trimmed by 3 bases and J by 0 bases, leaving 12 bases between them. CDR3 size: 16 residues. In DNA, the CDR3 is TGTGCCAGCAGTGACATCCCTCCGAGCTCCTACAATGAGCAGTTCTTC. Its protein product is CASSDIPPSSYNEQFF.

The chain is built from TRBV20-1 and TRBJ2-5; no firm D call. V was trimmed by 3 bases and J by 4 bases, leaving 15 bases between them. Germline CDR1 DFQATT, CDR2 SNEGSKA (reference sequence). The CDR3 totals 14 residues. The CDR3 here is CSASPSSYGETQYF. Here the CDR3 DNA reads TGCAGTGCTAGTCCGTCGTCATATGGAGAGACCCAGTACTTC.

This clonotype occurred a few times. This chain joins TRBV21-1 and TRBJ2-5. TRBV21-1 is given as a pseudogene. The CDR3 is 14 residues long. The CDR3 DNA reads TGTGCCAGCAGCAAAGCTACGGGGCAAGAGACCCAGTACTTC. Translated, it gives CASSKATGQETQYF.

This clonotype was observed many times. The gene calls are TRBV6-2 or TRBV6-3 and TRBJ1-5; D is unresolved. V lost 2 bases, J lost 4 bases, and 18 bases lay in between. Germline V CDR1 and CDR2: MNHEY, SVGEGT. The CDR3 length is 17 residues. The CDR3 region has the DNA TGTGCCAGCAGTTACGCGGCGGTGCGGTTCGGGAATCAGCCCCAGCATTTT. It translates to CASSYAAVRFGNQPQHF.

This clonotype was detected only a few times. The genes are TRBV12-3 or TRBV12-4 and TRBJ2-2, with 10 bases aligning to TRBD2. With V trimmed by 2 bases and J by 6 bases, 3 bases remained unmatched. The CDR3 covers 15 residues. In nucleotides, the CDR3 is TGTGCCAGCAGTTTACTCAGCGGGAGGGCCGGGGAGCTGTTTTTT. It encodes CASSLLSGRAGELFF.

This clonotype was observed a handful of times. The chain couples TRBV24-1 to TRBJ2-7; tentatively, D is TRBD1 (6 bases). The CDR3 is 13 residues long. Between the trimmed V and J ends, which lost 9 bases and 2 bases, there was a span of 13 bases. From germline, CDR1 is KGHDR and CDR2 SFDVKD. Here the CDR3 reads CATGGEPPYEQYF. CDR3 DNA: TGTGCCACCGGGGGCGAACCTCCCTACGAGCAGTACTTC.

This clonotype was picked up many times. The CDR3, as DNA: TGTGCCAGCAGTTACGCAGGGGGCTCGGGACTCGGTTCCTACAATGAGCAGTTCTTC. This translates into CASSYAGGSGLGSYNEQFF. The chain uses TRBV6-5 and TRBJ2-1; 8 bases fit TRBD1. The J segment lost 1 base and the V segment lost 2 bases, leaving 13 bases of the junction unmatched. The germline V gene encodes CDR1 MNHEY and CDR2 SVGAGI. This CDR3 comprises 19 residues.

The chain has TRBV7-9 and TRBJ2-2, with no clear D. There are 14 residues in the CDR3. V was shortened by 5 bases and J by 0 bases, with 7 bases between the two germline ends. Germline V gene data show CDR1 as SEHNR and CDR2 as FQNEAQ (reference sequence). The DNA of the CDR3 is TGTGCCAGCAGCCCGATACCGAACACCGGGGAGCTGTTTTTT. Amino acids: CASSPIPNTGELFF.

The chain couples TRBV5-1 to TRBJ2-5; 8 positions match TRBD1. V dropped 1 base and J dropped 5; count of bases not matched to a gene: 10. The CDR3 consists of 16 residues. Germline V gene data show CDR1 as SGHRS and CDR2 as YFSETQ. The CDR3 region has the DNA TGCGCCAGCAGCTTGCTATGGGACAGGTTAGGTGAGACCCAGTACTTC. Encoded protein: CASSLLWDRLGETQYF.

Ten or more counts support this clonotype. This chain links TRBV12-3 or TRBV12-4 with TRBJ2-7, with 7 bases identical to TRBD2. With V trimmed by 2 bases and J by 4 bases, 5 bases remained unmatched. The CDR3 is 14 amino acids. CDR3 sequence (DNA): TGTGCCAGCAGTTTAAGTAGCGGGTCGTACGAGCAGTACTTC. Encoded protein: CASSLSSGSYEQYF.

This clonotype was seen at least ten times. This chain uses TRBV20-1 with TRBJ2-3; 8 bases line up with TRBD2. Germline lookup yields CDR1 DFQATT and CDR2 SNEGSKA (reference sequence). V dropped 6 bases and J dropped 4; count of bases not matched to a gene: 9. The CDR3 runs to 14 residues. This CDR3 reads CSARPGGRADTQYF. The DNA of the CDR3 is TGCAGTGCCAGACCGGGAGGGCGGGCAGATACGCAGTATTTT.

The chain is built from TRBV15 and TRBJ2-7, with 9 nucleotides matching TRBD2. This CDR3 region has 15 residues. V lost 0 bases to trimming and J lost 6 bases; unmatched junction nucleotides: 6. Per germline, CDR1 LNHNV and CDR2 YYDKDF (reference sequence). For the CDR3, the DNA is TGTGCCACCAGCAGAGAACTGGCGGGAGGGTTCGAGCAGTACTTC. Its translation: CATSRELAGGFEQYF.